This T cell receptor (beta chain) is from a study of blood T cells in healthy people across ages. V was shortened by 1 base and J by 0 bases, with 13 bases between the two germline ends. This CDR3 has 16 amino acids. Germline CDR1 and CDR2: SGHDT and YYEEEE. Together with a sample-barcoded 5' primer, a J-beta primer mix was included in a second PCR lasting about 7 to 12 cycles. TCRdb independently ran MiXCR on the 5' RACE reads; one entry per CDR3 protein. The sample has about 1.6 million distinct CDR3 sequences; almost 35% are singletons. This clonotype appeared a single time. The TCR originated in a woman aged 25-40 years in good health. V is TRBV5-6 and J is TRBJ1-2; possible D gene TRBD1, 6 bases. Sequencing used blood. The CDR3 here is CASSLYPGQTNYGYTF. The CDR3 bases are TGTGCCAGCAGCTTGTATCCGGGACAAACTAACTATGGCTACACCTTC.